Listed below are T cell receptor beta chains from one sample, sequenced in a study of a mutant IDH1 vaccine in newly diagnosed glioma. The assay was immunoSEQ multiplex PCR, and TCRdb's table has in-frame clones only and misses some. The table records 75,000 to 85,000 clones, roughly nine tenths of them present only once. Their specific antigens are unknown. The source material was PBMCs, sampled from a glioma patient whose treatment included an IDH1 peptide vaccine. The source of these receptors is a woman aged 45-60 years with glioma. CDR3s include the opening cysteine and the closing phenylalanine or tryptophan. Fields, in order: V gene, J gene, CDR3 protein.

TRBV10-3	TRBJ2-7	CAISEEGLAEQYF
TRBV5-1	TRBJ2-3	CASSLNSFSTDTQYF
TRBV10-1	TRBJ2-7	CASSVGGEHEQYF
TRBV6-5	TRBJ2-7	CASSYPRGREQYF
TRBV2	TRBJ2-7	CASSKDSSSSYEQYF
TRBV28	TRBJ1-2	CASSPQGLSGYTF
TRBV5-6	TRBJ2-4	CASSQGGIQYF
TRBV7-9	TRBJ2-1	CASRHGTSAYNEQFF
TRBV27	TRBJ2-1	CASSPGGRSSYNEQFF
TRBV7-3	TRBJ2-7	CASSFVRGRVAYEQYF
TRBV7-9	TRBJ1-2	CASSFRRSPSGSF
TRBV27	TRBJ1-1	CASSWADRVRTEAFF
TRBV27	TRBJ2-1	CASSPVIRDHEQFF
TRBV30	TRBJ2-2	CAWSVLRKHTGELFF
TRBV10-1	TRBJ2-1	CASSVDNYNEQFF
TRBV5-6	TRBJ1-5	CASRMWDRVGQPQHF
TRBV27	TRBJ1-5	CASSLYTNQPQHF
TRBV27	TRBJ2-7	CASSSLLAGELYEQYF
TRBV27	TRBJ2-7	CASSPQIGREQYF
TRBV6-1	TRBJ1-2	CASSETGGSYGYTF
TRBV15	TRBJ1-5	CATSGWDSGNQPQHF
TRBV10-2	TRBJ1-4	CASSDTTSGEKLFF
TRBV6-5	TRBJ1-5	CASSPGGDQPQHF
TRBV4-2	TRBJ2-2	CASSQEANTGELFF
TRBV7-8	TRBJ1-4	CASSSRTESNEKLFF
TRBV9	TRBJ2-7	CASSASGRGANEQYF
TRBV19	TRBJ1-5	CASSMRHGSNQPQHF
TRBV18	TRBJ2-7	CASSPAQGYEQYF
TRBV18	TRBJ1-1	CASSPGGANLAFF
TRBV11-3	TRBJ2-7	CASSRGQDYEQYF
TRBV19	TRBJ1-4	CASSISDSNEKLFF
TRBV2	TRBJ1-5	CASTAHGGENQPQHF
TRBV30	.	CAWNVAGYEQYF
TRBV5-1	TRBJ2-3	CASSLEGWSTDTQYF
TRBV6-6	TRBJ2-3	CASSYWGRAADTQYF
TRBV28	TRBJ2-7	CASPRGDEQYF
TRBV7-2	TRBJ2-7	CASSSTGVEQYF